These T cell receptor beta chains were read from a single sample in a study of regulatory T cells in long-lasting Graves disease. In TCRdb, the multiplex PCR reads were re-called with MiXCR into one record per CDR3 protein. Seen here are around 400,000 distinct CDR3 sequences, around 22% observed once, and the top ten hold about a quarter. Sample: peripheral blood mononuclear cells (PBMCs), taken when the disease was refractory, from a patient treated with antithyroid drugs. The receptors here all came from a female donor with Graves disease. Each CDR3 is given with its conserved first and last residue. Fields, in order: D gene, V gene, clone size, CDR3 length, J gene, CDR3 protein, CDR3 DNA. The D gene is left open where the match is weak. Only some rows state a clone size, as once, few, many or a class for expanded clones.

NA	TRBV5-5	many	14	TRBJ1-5	CASSFLNLNQPQHF	TGTGCCAGCAGCTTCCTTAACCTTAATCAGCCCCAGCATTTT
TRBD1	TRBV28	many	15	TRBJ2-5	CASRKPQGQVATQYF	TGTGCCAGCAGGAAACCACAGGGACAGGTGGCGACCCAGTACTTC
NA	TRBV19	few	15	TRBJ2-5	CASRKEDSYQETQYF	TGTGCCAGTAGAAAAGAGGACAGTTACCAAGAGACCCAGTACTTC
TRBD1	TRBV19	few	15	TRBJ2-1	CASSAPGQGKNEQFF	TGTGCCAGTAGTGCTCCGGGACAGGGGAAGAATGAGCAGTTCTTC
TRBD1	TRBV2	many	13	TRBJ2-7	CASRDETGGSQYF	TGTGCCAGCAGAGACGAAACAGGGGGCTCGCAGTACTTC
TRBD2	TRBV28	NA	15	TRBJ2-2	CASSPRTSGNRELFF	TGTGCCAGCAGTCCGCGGACTAGCGGGAATAGGGAGCTGTTTTTT
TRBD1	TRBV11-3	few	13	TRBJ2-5	CASSADREETQYF	TGTGCCAGCAGCGCGGACAGGGAGGAGACCCAGTACTTC
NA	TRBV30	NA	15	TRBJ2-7	CAWSVRSAGAYEQYF	TGTGCCTGGAGTGTACGTTCGGCAGGGGCCTACGAGCAGTACTTC
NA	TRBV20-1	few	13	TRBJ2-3	CSASRGGTDTQYF	TGCAGTGCTAGCAGAGGGGGCACAGATACGCAGTATTTT
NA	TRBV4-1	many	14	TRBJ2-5	CASSQGDYQETQYF	TGCGCCAGCAGCCAAGGGGACTACCAAGAGACCCAGTACTTC
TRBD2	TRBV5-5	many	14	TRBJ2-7	CASSLELAVYEQYF	TGTGCCAGCAGCTTGGAACTAGCGGTCTACGAGCAGTACTTC
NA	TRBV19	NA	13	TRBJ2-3	CASSSAGTDTQYF	TGTGCCAGTAGTTCGGCGGGAACAGATACGCAGTATTTT
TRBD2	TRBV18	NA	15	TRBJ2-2	CASSPSGGAAGELFF	TGTGCCAGCTCGCCTAGCGGGGGAGCGGCCGGGGAGCTGTTTTTT
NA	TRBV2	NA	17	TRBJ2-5	CASSEGGVARAQETQYF	TGCGCCAGCAGCGAAGGCGGGGTAGCTAGGGCCCAAGAGACCCAGTACTTC
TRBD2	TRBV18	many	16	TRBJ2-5	CASSSTSGRPQETQYF	TGTGCCAGCTCATCGACTAGCGGGAGGCCTCAAGAGACCCAGTACTTC
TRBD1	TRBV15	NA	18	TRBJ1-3	CATSRDLAGGGFGNTIYF	TGTGCCACCAGCAGAGACCTGGCAGGGGGCGGATTTGGAAACACCATATATTTT
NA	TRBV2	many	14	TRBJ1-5	CASSAQITNQPQHF	TGTGCCAGCAGTGCTCAAATCACCAATCAGCCCCAGCATTTT
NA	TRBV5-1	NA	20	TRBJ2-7	CASSSPEYGQSGGVQGEQYF	TGCGCCAGCAGCTCGCCCGAATATGGACAGTCGGGCGGAGTCCAGGGGGAGCAGTACTTC
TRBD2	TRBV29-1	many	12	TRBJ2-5	CSAKLAGETQYF	TGCAGCGCGAAACTAGCGGGAGAGACCCAGTACTTC
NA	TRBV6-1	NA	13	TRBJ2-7	CASTPTGEVEQYF	TGTGCCAGCACTCCTACGGGAGAGGTCGAGCAGTACTTC
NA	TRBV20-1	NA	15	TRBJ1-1	CSAAETGMGNTEAFF	TGCAGTGCTGCTGAAACAGGGATGGGGAACACTGAAGCTTTCTTT
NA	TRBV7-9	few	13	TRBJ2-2	CASSTQNTGELFF	TGTGCCAGCAGCACCCAAAACACCGGGGAGCTGTTTTTT
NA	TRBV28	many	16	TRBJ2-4	CASSLSTSGSKNIQYF	TGTGCCAGCAGTTTGAGTACTTCGGGGTCCAAAAACATTCAGTACTTC